The 30 T cell receptor beta chains below all came from one sample that was sequenced in a study of blood T cell repertoires in COVID-19. Sequencing used immunoSEQ multiplex PCR; TCRdb keeps in-frame clones, though not all of them. The profile shows approximately 160,000 clones, 76% of them singletons. Sequenced input: peripheral blood. The receptors were sampled from a woman of 80 years or more with acute or convalescent COVID-19.

This chain uses TRBV7-8 with TRBJ1-4; the match to TRBD1 covers 7 bases. The V and J ends lost 4 bases and 6 bases, in that order; junction bases with no gene match: 8. Germline V gene lookup returns CDR1 SGHVS and CDR2 FQNEAQ. CDR3 length equals 15 residues. CDR3 nucleotide sequence: TGTGCCAGCAGCTCAACCTTAGACAGGGATGAAAAACTGTTTTTT. This encodes CASSSTLDRDEKLFF.

As DNA, the CDR3 is TGTGCCAGTAACAGGGACACGATGGCCGGGGAGCTGTTTTTT. Its translation is CASNRDTMAGELFF. The rearrangement joins TRBV19 to TRBJ2-2, with D possibly matching TRBD1 (6 bases). The germline gives CDR1 LNHDA, CDR2 SQIVND (reference sequence). The length of the CDR3 is 14 residues. V gave up 7 bases and J gave up 6 bases, with 15 bases separating them.

V is TRBV19 and J is TRBJ1-5, with TRBD1 identical over 7 bases. The CDR3 has 17 amino acids. The germline gives CDR1 LNHDA, CDR2 SQIVND (reference sequence). Unmatched junction bases numbered 11, after V lost 3 bases and J lost 3 bases. CDR3 region: CASSITRTGTTNQPQHF. The CDR3 DNA reads as TGTGCCAGTAGTATTACCCGGACAGGTACCACCAATCAGCCCCAGCATTTT.

In its sample, this clone was seen once. CDR3 nucleotides: TGTGCCAGTAGTATCCGGGGAGCTGAAGCTTTCTTT. Residues: CASSIRGAEAFF. The V call is TRBV19, the J call TRBJ1-1; D remains ambiguous. V dropped 3 bases and J dropped 6 bases, with 8 bases sitting between them. Per germline, CDR1 LNHDA and CDR2 SQIVND (reference sequence). The CDR3 consists of 12 residues. The entire variable domain, with the rest obtained from reference TRBV19 and TRBJ1-1, is as follows: DGGITQSPKYLFRKEGQNVTLSCEQNLNHDAMYWYRQDPGQGLRLIYYSQIVNDFQKGDIAEGYSVSREKKESFPLTVTSAQKNPTAFYLCASSIRGAEAFFGQGTRLTVV.

The chain uses TRBV5-1 and TRBJ2-7; 9 bases fit TRBD1. Losses at the gene ends were 4 bases for V and 7 bases for J; bases not matched to a gene: 15. CDR3 length equals 16 residues. Germline loops: CDR1 SGHRS, CDR2 YFSETQ. This chain's CDR3 is CASSDQSSGTGSEQYF. CDR3 bases: TGCGCCAGCAGCGACCAATCGTCCGGGACAGGGTCGGAGCAGTACTTC.

The chain has TRBV7-2 and TRBJ2-1; TRBD2 agrees at 8 bases. V lost 5 bases, J lost 4 bases, and 10 bases stayed unmatched. From germline, CDR1 is SGHTA and CDR2 FQGNSA. This CDR3 has 16 amino acids. In nucleotides, the CDR3 is TGTGCCAGCAGCGCCCATTCGGGAGGGCGATACAATGAGCAGTTCTTC. Protein: CASSAHSGGRYNEQFF.

The rearrangement uses TRBV19 and TRBJ1-2, with D possibly TRBD1 on 5 matching bases. Germline assignment: CDR1 LNHDA and CDR2 SQIVND (reference sequence). CDR3 length: 16 residues. V lost 7 bases and J 1 base, leaving 19 bases between the germline ends. The CDR3 here is CASMGFSGTINYGYTF. CDR3 DNA: TGTGCCAGTATGGGGTTTTCGGGGACTATTAACTATGGCTACACCTTC.

This clone appeared a few times. The rearrangement joins TRBV30 to TRBJ2-7; D is ambiguous. The V end lost 2 bases, the J end lost 3 bases, and 8 bases lay between the germline ends. This CDR3 spans 12 amino acids. In germline, CDR1 is GTSNPN, CDR2 SVGIG (reference sequence). CDR3 loop: CAWSLTVYEQYF. The CDR3 DNA is TGTGCCTGGAGTCTCACGGTCTACGAGCAGTACTTC.

J is TRBJ2-7 and V is TRBV14; 11 nucleotides agree with TRBD2. The CDR3 sequence is 15 residues long. The germline V gene encodes CDR1 SGHDN and CDR2 FVKESK. Trimming cost V 4 bases and J 4 bases; bases outside gene matches: 6. The CDR3 reads CASSLTSGIGYEQYF. The CDR3 coding sequence is TGTGCCAGCAGCCTGACTAGCGGGATTGGTTACGAGCAGTACTTC.

The chain links TRBV7-2 to TRBJ1-2, with 10 bases matching TRBD1. The CDR3 loop spans 15 amino acids. Trimming cost V 6 bases and J 1 base; bases outside gene matches: 5. Germline loops: CDR1 SGHTA, CDR2 FQGNSA. Here the CDR3 reads CASSQGQGFNYGYTF. In nucleotides, the CDR3 is TGTGCCAGCAGTCAGGGACAGGGGTTTAACTATGGCTACACCTTC.

The J gene is TRBJ2-2, the V gene TRBV3-1 (or the pseudogene TRBV3-2); D may be TRBD2 (6 bases). This CDR3 is built from 14 residues. The V gene lost 1 base and the J gene lost 5 bases, with 8 bases spanning the gap. CDR1 and CDR2 (germline): LGHDT, YNNKEL (reference sequence). CDR3 nucleotide sequence: TGTGCCAGCAGCCAAGGGAGGGGTACCGGGGAGCTGTTTTTT. This encodes CASSQGRGTGELFF.

This chain connects TRBV6-1 to TRBJ1-2; D gene unclear. The V gene's germline CDR1 is MNHNS and CDR2 SASEGT. V lost 0 bases to trimming and J lost 8 bases, with 16 bases between them. The CDR3 is made up of 15 amino acids. In nucleotides, the CDR3 is TGTGCCAGCAGTGAAGCGCACAACGGCGGCTGGGGCTACACCTTC. It encodes CASSEAHNGGWGYTF.

The rearrangement links TRBV4-3 to TRBJ1-4; 7 nucleotides agree with TRBD1. CDR1 and CDR2 from the germline V gene are LGHNA and YSLEER. The CDR3 extends over 15 amino acids. J was trimmed by 7 bases and V by 4 bases; bases with no gene match: 9. The CDR3: CASSRLAGGSEKLFF. The CDR3, as DNA: TGCGCCAGCAGCCGCCTGGCAGGGGGTAGTGAAAAACTGTTTTTT.

The chain employs TRBV7-9 and TRBJ1-1; a possible D gene is TRBD1 (6 bases). The CDR3 consists of 16 residues. Germline CDR1 reads SEHNR; CDR2 reads FQNEAQ (reference sequence). V was pared by 5 bases and J by 3 bases, with 19 bases between. The CDR3 sequence: CASSPRRGRRDTEAFF. Here the CDR3 DNA reads TGTGCCAGCAGCCCACGGCGGGGGCGCAGGGACACTGAAGCTTTCTTT.

CDR3 DNA: TGTGCTAGTGGTTCCGGCGGGACCATCAATGAGCAGTTCTTC. It is translated as CASGSGGTINEQFF. The rearrangement joins TRBV12-5 to TRBJ2-1; D possibly corresponds to TRBD2 (6 bases). V was trimmed by 4 bases and J by 6 bases, leaving 13 bases between them. The CDR3 loop spans 14 amino acids. Germline V gene sequence: CDR1 LGHNT, CDR2 FRNRAP.

The chain carries TRBV5-1 and TRBJ2-2, with D perhaps TRBD1 (6 bases). The length of the CDR3 is 15 residues. Germline V gene lookup returns CDR1 SGHRS and CDR2 YFSETQ. Trimming pared 4 bases from V and 4 bases from J, leaving 14 bases between. The CDR3 DNA reads as TGCGCCAGCAGCCTTGGACAGTTAATCACCGGGGAGCTGTTTTTT. Residues: CASSLGQLITGELFF.

The J gene is TRBJ1-1, the V gene TRBV27; a weak D match, TRBD1 (6 bases). Trimming removed 2 bases from V and 0 bases from J, with 10 bases in between. The CDR3 runs 15 residues. CDR1 and CDR2 from the germline V gene are MNHEY and SMNVEV (reference sequence). The CDR3 loop reads CASSLGGAVNTEAFF. As DNA, the CDR3 is TGTGCCAGCAGTTTAGGGGGGGCTGTGAACACTGAAGCTTTCTTT.

Only one count was recorded for this clone. The chain recombines TRBV7-2 with TRBJ2-3; TRBD1 matches at 7 bases. The germline V gene encodes CDR1 SGHTA and CDR2 FQGNSA. Unmatched junction bases numbered 2, after V lost 3 bases and J lost 2 bases. This CDR3 spans 14 amino acids. CDR3 DNA sequence: TGTGCCAGCAGCTTGGACAGGTTCACAGATACGCAGTATTTT. Translated, it gives CASSLDRFTDTQYF. The full variable domain, completed using reference TRBV7-2 and TRBJ2-3, is GAGVSQSPSNKVTEKGKDVELRCDPISGHTALYWYRQSLGQGLEFLIYFQGNSAPDKSGLPSDRFSAERTGGSVSTLTIQRTQQEDSAVYLCASSLDRFTDTQYFGPGTRLTVL.

The V and J genes are TRBV6-1 and TRBJ1-4; D might be TRBD1 (6 bases). The CDR3 is 13 amino acids. Trimming took 10 bases from V and 7 from J, leaving 16 bases between them. Germline V gives CDR1 MNHNS, CDR2 SASEGT. The CDR3 DNA reads as TGTGCCACCGGGGGGCAGAGCGGTGAAAAACTGTTTTTT. Translated, it gives CATGGQSGEKLFF.

The chain is built from TRBV30 and TRBJ2-1, with a tentative D call TRBD2 (7 bases). V was shortened by 3 bases and J by 9 bases, with 15 bases between the two germline ends. The CDR3 sequence is 13 residues long. Germline CDR1 is GTSNPN and CDR2 is SVGIG (reference sequence). The CDR3 bases are TGTGCCTGGAGCGGGGGGTCGGGGGCTGAGCAGTTCTTC. Encoded protein: CAWSGGSGAEQFF.

This chain connects TRBV18 to TRBJ2-1; 9 bases are a match to TRBD1. V lost 5 bases, J lost 7 bases, and 15 bases stayed unmatched. From germline, CDR1 is KGHSH and CDR2 LQKENI. This CDR3 is 17 amino acids long. The CDR3 nucleotides read TGTGCCAGCTCATCTCAACTAACAGGGGGCGCGAGTAATGAGCAGTTCTTC. It yields the protein CASSSQLTGGASNEQFF.

The J gene is TRBJ2-2, the V gene TRBV5-1, with a tentative D call TRBD1 (7 bases). This CDR3 has 15 residues. The V gene's germline CDR1 is SGHRS and CDR2 YFSETQ. Trimming cost V 2 bases and J 13 bases, with 21 bases left between them. The CDR3 spells CASSFRGGGGQVLFF. CDR3 coding DNA: TGCGCCAGCAGCTTTCGCGGAGGAGGGGGCCAGGTGCTGTTTTTT.

The chain carries TRBV29-1 and TRBJ1-1; 9 bases map to TRBD1. CDR3 length: 13 amino acids. CDR1 SQVTM and CDR2 ANQGSEA come from the germline V gene. The V segment lost 5 bases and the J segment 5 bases; nucleotides outside the gene matches: 6. CDR3 protein: CSVLTGGQTEAFF. CDR3 DNA sequence: TGCAGCGTTTTGACAGGGGGACAGACTGAAGCTTTCTTT.

This clone was detected once. V is TRBV5-1 and J is TRBJ2-7; the match to TRBD2 covers 15 bases. This CDR3 is 16 amino acids long. Germline loops: CDR1 SGHRS, CDR2 YFSETQ. J lost 2 bases, V lost 4 bases, and 4 bases had no gene match. The CDR3: CASSPGTSGRTYEQYF. CDR3 DNA: TGCGCCAGCAGCCCAGGGACTAGCGGGAGGACCTACGAGCAGTACTTC.

V usage is TRBV29-1 and J usage is TRBJ2-3, with TRBD2 identical over 7 bases. CDR3 length: 14 residues. Germline V gives CDR1 SQVTM, CDR2 ANQGSEA. J lost 7 bases, V lost 5 bases, and 12 bases had no gene match. The CDR3 reads CSVLVRTGGNTQYF. Here the CDR3 DNA reads TGCAGCGTTTTAGTCCGGACGGGGGGAAATACGCAGTATTTT.

This chain links TRBV5-1 with TRBJ2-1; 9 bases agree with TRBD2. V lost 4 bases, J lost 2 bases, and 4 bases stayed unmatched. Per germline, CDR1 SGHRS and CDR2 YFSETQ. The CDR3 has 15 residues. The CDR3: CASSRLADTYNEQFF. The CDR3 coding sequence is TGCGCCAGCAGCCGACTAGCGGATACCTACAATGAGCAGTTCTTC.

V gene TRBV18 combines with J gene TRBJ1-6; 8 positions agree with TRBD1. Looked up from germline, CDR1 is KGHSH and CDR2 is LQKENI. The V gene end was trimmed by 4 bases and the J gene end by 8 bases; junction bases not matched to a gene: 4. The CDR3 is 14 amino acids. The CDR3 is CASSLGTGDSPLHF. The CDR3 bases are TGTGCCAGCTCACTCGGGACAGGAGATTCACCCCTCCACTTT.

This clone was found a few times. The chain recombines TRBV15 with TRBJ2-3, with 13 bases that match TRBD2. Per germline, CDR1 LNHNV and CDR2 YYDKDF (reference sequence). Trimming removed 3 bases from V and 6 bases from J; junction bases left unmatched: 9. The CDR3 has 17 amino acids. The CDR3: CATSRELLAGGLDTQYF. In DNA form, the CDR3 reads TGTGCCACCAGCAGGGAACTACTAGCGGGAGGGTTGGATACGCAGTATTTT.

The rearrangement links TRBV7-3 to TRBJ2-3; D may be TRBD1 (5 bases). Germline V gene data show CDR1 as SGHTA and CDR2 as FQGTGA. This CDR3 has 14 residues. V lost 2 bases to trimming and J lost 3 bases, with 9 bases between them. In DNA, the CDR3 is TGTGCCAGCAGCTTAGGACAAGTAACAGATACGCAGTATTTT. Translating gives CASSLGQVTDTQYF.

The chain carries TRBV7-2 and TRBJ1-5, with D possibly matching TRBD1 (6 bases). Germline V lookup: CDR1 SGHTA, CDR2 FQGNSA. V shed 5 bases and J shed 0 bases, with 11 bases lying between them. The CDR3 consists of 15 residues. The chain's CDR3 is CASSRDTDSNQPQHF. For the CDR3, the DNA is TGTGCCAGCAGCCGGGACACGGATAGCAATCAGCCCCAGCATTTT. Full variable domain (rest looked up from reference TRBV7-2 and TRBJ1-5): GAGVSQSPSNKVTEKGKDVELRCDPISGHTALYWYRQSLGQGLEFLIYFQGNSAPDKSGLPSDRFSAERTGGSVSTLTIQRTQQEDSAVYLCASSRDTDSNQPQHFGDGTRLSIL.